This TCR beta chain is from a study of OX40 agonist ivuxolimab in advanced cancers. Study-wide context: Those treated in dose escalation had hepatocellular carcinoma, melanoma, renal cell cancer or head and neck cancer. Three individuals attained partial responses, comprising one hepatocellular carcinoma case and two cutaneous melanoma cases. Overall study findings and caveats: Normalized expansion of T-cell clones was also low for some nonresponders.

The assay was immunoSEQ multiplex PCR, and TCRdb's table has in-frame clones only and misses some. The profile shows roughly 76,000 clones, around 83% of them singletons. Remarks on this clone: Its cognate antigen is unknown.

The TCR originated in an adult with an advanced solid tumor such as melanoma, head and neck, liver or kidney cancer. Material: CD4+ or CD8+ T cells sorted from blood, obtained in a trial of the OX40 agonist ivuxolimab.

The CDR3 DNA reads TGTGCCAGTAGTAATCCGGGAGAGAAAAACATTCAGTACTTC. Its protein is CASSNPGEKNIQYF. The J gene is TRBJ2-4, the V gene TRBV19; tentative D call: TRBD2 (6 bases). Germline V CDR1 and CDR2: LNHDA, SQIVND (reference sequence). The CDR3 covers 14 residues. The V and J ends lost 4 bases and 4 bases respectively, with 11 bases between them. The variable domain in full, completed from reference TRBV19 and TRBJ2-4, reads DGGITQSPKYLFRKEGQNVTLSCEQNLNHDAMYWYRQDPGQGLRLIYYSQIVNDFQKGDIAEGYSVSREKKESFPLTVTSAQKNPTAFYLCASSNPGEKNIQYFGAGTRLSVL.